This T cell receptor beta chain was captured by sequencing in a study of shared clonotypes between healthy human individuals. Assay: immunoSEQ multiplex PCR; the TCRdb copy retains only in-frame clones and omits some. The sample holds some 1,400,000 clones, more than 95% seen once. The germline V and J ends were trimmed by 4 bases and 6 bases, with 16 bases remaining between them. The CDR3 is 15 amino acids. Germline assignment: CDR1 SNHLY and CDR2 FYNNEI. What was sequenced was naive CD4+ T cells sorted from blood. Documented subset: CD45RA+ positively selected. The gene calls are TRBV2 and TRBJ1-5; D is possibly TRBD1 (6 bases). This receptor was obtained from a man in his thirties or forties in good health. In nucleotides, the CDR3 is TGTGCCAGCAGTGCATTAGGGGGGCTAAGTCAGCCCCAGCATTTT. Protein: CASSALGGLSQPQHF.